These 29 T cell receptor beta chains were sequenced from one sample in a study of beta chain features in type 1 diabetes. Notes on the study in general: Shortening that was moderate but significant affected the TCRB CDR3s of Type 1 diabetes patients in all four CD4+ subsets.

Expressed TCRB transcripts got sequenced, as all isolated RNA was reverse transcribed. The assay was immunoSEQ multiplex PCR, and TCRdb's table has in-frame clones only and misses some. Of a few hundred thousand clones detected, approximately 13% appear once; the ten largest clones hold roughly 0.015%. Antigen specificity for these receptors is unknown. What was sequenced was naive CD4+ T cells from blood. Every receptor here comes from a young woman with type 1 diabetes.

This clone was observed a handful of times. The V call is TRBV15, the J call TRBJ2-6; 10 positions agree with TRBD1. CDR1 and CDR2 from the germline V gene are LNHNV and YYDKDF (reference sequence). CDR3 length: 18 amino acids. The trim removed 3 bases at V and 1 base at J, leaving 6 bases unmatched. CDR3 DNA sequence: TGTGCCACCAGCAGGACAGGGGGCGCCGGGTCTGGGGCCAACGTCCTGACTTTC. Amino acid sequence: CATSRTGGAGSGANVLTF.

The chain has TRBV5-1 and TRBJ1-2; 8 nucleotides align to TRBD1. The V segment lost 2 bases and the J segment 4 bases; nucleotides outside the gene matches: 7. Germline assignment: CDR1 SGHRS and CDR2 YFSETQ. The CDR3 sequence is 15 residues long. The CDR3 region is CASSFNTGGVYGYTF. The CDR3 DNA sequence: TGCGCCAGCAGCTTTAATACAGGGGGAGTCTATGGCTACACCTTC. Looking up the rest from reference TRBV5-1 and TRBJ1-2 gives the full variable domain: KAGVTQTPRYLIKTRGQQVTLSCSPISGHRSVSWYQQTPGQGLQFLFEYFSETQRNKGNFPGRFSGRQFSNSRSEMNVSTLELGDSALYLCASSFNTGGVYGYTFGSGTRLTVV.

This clone was recorded a few times. This rearrangement joins TRBV5-1 to TRBJ2-1; 15 bases line up with TRBD2. Germline CDR1 is SGHRS and CDR2 is YFSETQ. The CDR3 consists of 16 residues. V was pared by 4 bases and J by 8 bases, with 7 bases of the junction left unmatched. The CDR3 region has the DNA TGCGCCAGCAGCCTCGGACTAGCGGGAGGGCTCGATGAGCAGTTCTTC. This gives the protein CASSLGLAGGLDEQFF. The whole variable domain, remainder taken from reference TRBV5-1 and TRBJ2-1, is KAGVTQTPRYLIKTRGQQVTLSCSPISGHRSVSWYQQTPGQGLQFLFEYFSETQRNKGNFPGRFSGRQFSNSRSEMNVSTLELGDSALYLCASSLGLAGGLDEQFFGPGTRLTVL.

This clone has a handful of counts. The rearrangement joins TRBV5-4 to TRBJ2-2; D perhaps matches TRBD2 (7 bases). Germline V gene data show CDR1 as SGHNT and CDR2 as YYREEE (reference sequence). The CDR3 is 17 residues long. V lost 0 bases and J 5 bases, leaving 17 bases between the germline ends. The CDR3 DNA follows: TGTGCCAGCAGCTTGGGGGGGGCGGCGGGAGATACCGGGGAGCTGTTTTTT. This sequence encodes CASSLGGAAGDTGELFF.

The table lists this clone with a few counts. The chain recombines TRBV27 with TRBJ2-4; 7 positions match TRBD1. Trimming removed 5 bases from V and 4 bases from J; junction bases left unmatched: 8. Germline CDR1 and CDR2: MNHEY and SMNVEV (reference sequence). The CDR3 sequence is 15 residues long. The DNA of the CDR3 is TGTGCCAGCAGTATTTGGACAGGAACTAAAAACATTCAGTACTTC. Translating it yields CASSIWTGTKNIQYF.

V usage is TRBV19 and J usage is TRBJ1-5; 7 bases agree with TRBD1. Trimming at V came to 1 base and at J to 1 base, leaving 1 base not matched to a gene. Germline V gives CDR1 LNHDA, CDR2 SQIVND (reference sequence). The CDR3 covers 15 residues. In nucleotides, the CDR3 is TGTGCCAGTAGTATAGCGGGACAGAGCAATCAGCCCCAGCATTTT. Encoded protein: CASSIAGQSNQPQHF.

The chain joins TRBV6-1 to TRBJ2-7, with D possibly matching TRBD2 (6 bases). The CDR3 sequence is 14 residues long. V was cut by 6 bases and J by 2 bases, with 14 bases left in between. CDR1 and CDR2 (germline): MNHNS, SASEGT. CDR3 sequence (DNA): TGTGCCAGCAGACAAGTGGGACTGCCCTACGAGCAGTACGTC. Its translation: CASRQVGLPYEQYV.

This clone has only a few counts. The chain is built from TRBV25-1 and TRBJ2-5; 11 bases align to TRBD2. Trimming took 7 bases from V and 2 from J; bases not matched to a gene: 6. From germline, CDR1 is MGHDK and CDR2 SYGVNS. The CDR3 covers 15 residues. CDR3: CASTPTSGKQETQYF. The CDR3 DNA sequence: TGTGCCAGCACCCCGACTAGCGGGAAACAAGAGACCCAGTACTTC. Looking up the rest from reference TRBV25-1 and TRBJ2-5 gives the full variable domain: EADIYQTPRYLVIGTGKKITLECSQTMGHDKMYWYQQDPGMELHLIHYSYGVNSTEKGDLSSESTVSRIRTEHFPLTLESARPSHTSQYLCASTPTSGKQETQYFGPGTRLLVL.

This clone was detected only a few times. This chain uses TRBV28 with TRBJ2-2, with 11 bases identical to TRBD2. Per germline, CDR1 MDHEN and CDR2 SYDVKM. This CDR3 region has 14 residues. V was clipped by 10 bases and J by 8 bases; unmatched bases: 9. The CDR3 nucleotides are TGTGCCACCCCCGGGACTAGCGGAAGGGGGGAGCTGTTTTTT. Translated, it gives CATPGTSGRGELFF. The full variable domain, rest sourced from reference TRBV28 and TRBJ2-2, is DVKVTQSSRYLVKRTGEKVFLECVQDMDHENMFWYRQDPGLGLRLIYFSYDVKMKEKGDIPEGYSVSREKKERFSLILESASTNQTSMYLCATPGTSGRGELFFGEGSRLTVL.

This clone was observed a handful of times. V is TRBV5-1 and J is TRBJ1-1; 8 bases align to TRBD1. The germline CDR1 and CDR2 sequences are SGHRS and YFSETQ. The CDR3 is 14 amino acids. Trimming removed 4 bases from V and 1 base from J; junction bases left unmatched: 3. Here the CDR3 reads CASSPGQGNTEAFF. Written as DNA, the CDR3 is TGCGCCAGCAGCCCCGGACAGGGGAACACTGAAGCTTTCTTT.

The chain recombines TRBV5-1 with TRBJ1-1; possibly TRBD1 for D (5 bases). Trimming removed 4 bases at V and 0 bases at J, with 16 bases between. Germline V gene data show CDR1 as SGHRS and CDR2 as YFSETQ. This CDR3 comprises 16 residues. CDR3 sequence: CASSPSGTRMNTEAFF. The CDR3 coding sequence is TGCGCCAGCAGCCCCTCAGGGACTCGGATGAACACTGAAGCTTTCTTT. Full variable domain (rest looked up from reference TRBV5-1 and TRBJ1-1): KAGVTQTPRYLIKTRGQQVTLSCSPISGHRSVSWYQQTPGQGLQFLFEYFSETQRNKGNFPGRFSGRQFSNSRSEMNVSTLELGDSALYLCASSPSGTRMNTEAFFGQGTRLTVV.

This clone has just a few counts. This sequence joins TRBV7-9 and TRBJ2-5; 11 positions match TRBD1. The V gene end was trimmed by 0 bases and the J gene end by 3 bases; junction bases not matched to a gene: 3. CDR1 is SEHNR, CDR2 FQNEAQ, per germline (reference sequence). The CDR3 is 16 residues long. This chain's CDR3 is CASSLAGQGAEETQYF. The CDR3 DNA reads TGTGCCAGCAGCTTAGCCGGACAGGGGGCTGAAGAGACCCAGTACTTC.

This clone was picked up a small number of times. The sample contains more than one DNA sequence encoding this CDR3. This sequence joins TRBV5-1 and TRBJ2-1, with TRBD2 matching 7 bases. V lost 0 bases, J lost 3 bases, and 3 bases stayed unmatched. This CDR3 contains 15 residues. Germline V gives CDR1 SGHRS, CDR2 YFSETQ. CDR3 sequence (DNA): TGCGCCAGCAGCTTGGGAACTAGCGTCTACAATGAGCAGTTCTTC. Translated, it gives CASSLGTSVYNEQFF.

The chain employs TRBV19 and TRBJ1-2, with TRBD1 matching 7 bases. The CDR3 is 13 amino acids. Trimming took 11 bases from V and 4 from J; bases not matched to a gene: 10. Germline values: CDR1 LNHDA, CDR2 SQIVND (reference sequence). The CDR3 loop is CASADRLGYGYTF. The CDR3 DNA reads TGTGCCTCTGCGGACAGGCTGGGCTATGGCTACACCTTC.

CDR3 residues: CASSPQNRGSAADEQYF. CDR3 bases: TGTGCCAGCTCACCGCAGAACCGCGGGAGTGCGGCGGATGAGCAGTACTTC. This chain links TRBV18 with TRBJ2-5, with 7 nucleotides matching TRBD2. The germline CDR1 and CDR2 sequences are KGHSH and LQKENI. The CDR3 sequence is 17 residues long. V shed 3 bases, J shed 11 bases, and the junction held 21 bases outside the gene matches.

Of note for this clone: The germline gene is not matched at one end of the junction; a read error may be the cause. The genes are TRBV11-3 and TRBJ2-2; TRBD1 matches at 9 bases. The length of the CDR3 is 14 residues. Germline CDR1 SGHNT, CDR2 YENEEA. The CDR3 reads CAGRPGQGVGELFF. In DNA form, the CDR3 reads TGTGCCGGCAGACCGGGACAGGGAGTCGGGGAGCTGTTTTTT.

The V call is TRBV5-8, the J call TRBJ2-1; the match to TRBD2 covers 7 bases. Germline assignment: CDR1 SGHTS and CDR2 YDEGEE. This CDR3 has 14 residues. After removal of 2 bases from V and 7 bases from J, the junction contained 6 bases not matched to a gene. CDR3 sequence: CASSFPGGPNEQFF. DNA of the CDR3: TGTGCCAGCAGCTTCCCGGGAGGCCCTAATGAGCAGTTCTTC.

A few counts support this clone. The chain joins TRBV7-2 to TRBJ2-5; 8 bases agree with TRBD2. This CDR3 contains 14 residues. Trimming took 7 bases from V and 1 from J; bases not matched to a gene: 5. CDR1 is SGHTA, CDR2 FQGNSA, per germline. CDR3 sequence (DNA): TGTGCCAGCAATAGCGGGACCATCCAAGAGACCCAGTACTTC. As protein: CASNSGTIQETQYF.

This chain joins TRBV29-1 and TRBJ2-1; a possible D gene is TRBD1 (6 bases). The CDR3 has 13 residues. The germline gives CDR1 SQVTM, CDR2 ANQGSEA. V gave up 7 bases and J gave up 2 bases, with 12 bases separating them. This CDR3 reads CSALKGAYNEQFF. CDR3 DNA: TGCAGCGCACTAAAGGGGGCCTACAATGAGCAGTTCTTC.

The chain joins TRBV11-3 to TRBJ2-5; tentative D call: TRBD1 (6 bases). The CDR3 has 13 residues. The germline CDR1 and CDR2 sequences are SGHNT and YENEEA. Trimming took off 8 bases at V and 4 bases at J, with 14 bases between the two ends. CDR3 protein: CASRTPRGETQYF. The CDR3 nucleotides read TGTGCCAGCCGAACTCCCAGGGGAGAGACCCAGTACTTC.

This clone was counted between two and nine times. CDR3 protein: CASSSPGLAGSWMLETQYF. In nucleotides, the CDR3 is TGTGCCAGCAGCTCTCCGGGACTAGCGGGATCATGGATGTTGGAGACCCAGTACTTC. The chain joins TRBV11-3 to TRBJ2-5; 13 bases fit TRBD2. The CDR3 is 19 amino acids. Germline CDR1 and CDR2: SGHNT and YENEEA. J gave up 5 bases and V 4 bases, and 16 bases lay outside the gene matches. Looking up the rest from reference TRBV11-3 and TRBJ2-5 gives the full variable domain: EAGVVQSPRYKIIEKKQPVAFWCNPISGHNTLYWYLQNLGQGPELLIRYENEEAVDDSQLPKDRFSAERLKGVDSTLKIQPAELGDSAVYLCASSSPGLAGSWMLETQYFGPGTRLLVL.

This clone was counted a few times. The chain couples TRBV30 to TRBJ2-7; 12 bases are a match to TRBD2. CDR1 is GTSNPN, CDR2 SVGIG, per germline (reference sequence). Germline trimming cut 5 bases from V and 7 bases from J; bases unmatched to any gene: 6. The CDR3 covers 13 residues. The CDR3 DNA is TGTGCCTGGGAGACTAGCGGGAGAAGTGAGCAGTACTTC. This sequence encodes CAWETSGRSEQYF.

The rearrangement uses TRBV9 and TRBJ2-3; 13 bases are shared with TRBD2. J lost 4 bases, V lost 1 base, and 6 bases had no gene match. The CDR3 covers 17 residues. From germline, CDR1 is SGDLS and CDR2 YYNGEE. CDR3 protein: CASSVLSGLAGADTQYF. CDR3 sequence (DNA): TGTGCCAGCAGCGTACTCTCCGGACTAGCGGGAGCAGATACGCAGTATTTT.

This chain links TRBV7-8 with TRBJ1-1; weak D call: TRBD1 (6 bases). The length of the CDR3 is 12 residues. The ends were cut back, 1 base at V and 11 bases at J, with 11 bases in the middle. Germline V gene data show CDR1 as SGHVS and CDR2 as FQNEAQ. DNA of the CDR3: TGTGCCAGCAGCTTAGTGGGGGCAGGGGCTTTCTTT. Protein product: CASSLVGAGAFF.

This clone appeared a few times. This chain uses TRBV5-4 with TRBJ2-3; 7 nucleotides align to TRBD2. After removal of 1 base from V and 0 bases from J, the junction contained 8 bases not matched to a gene. The CDR3 is 17 residues long. The germline V gene encodes CDR1 SGHNT and CDR2 YYREEE (reference sequence). In DNA form, the CDR3 reads TGTGCCAGCAGCTTGACTAGCGTGTCTCTAAGCACAGATACGCAGTATTTT. Residues: CASSLTSVSLSTDTQYF.

The chain has TRBV9 and TRBJ2-5, with 7 bases that match TRBD2. The assigned J gene may be wrong: the sequence end matches TRBJ2-7 better. The length of the CDR3 is 14 residues. Germline V CDR1 and CDR2: SGDLS, YYNGEE. For the CDR3, the DNA is TGTGCCAGCAGCGTAGGGGAGGGCCCCTACGAGCAGTACTTC. Protein product: CASSVGEGPYEQYF.

The V gene is TRBV9, the J gene TRBJ2-1, with 11 positions matching TRBD2. The germline V gene encodes CDR1 SGDLS and CDR2 YYNGEE. This CDR3 spans 17 amino acids. J lost 5 bases, V lost 0 bases, and 7 bases had no gene match. CDR3 bases: TGTGCCAGCAGCGTAGCTCCCGGGACTAGCGGAAACAATGAGCAGTTCTTC. It encodes CASSVAPGTSGNNEQFF.

The gene calls are TRBV4-2 and TRBJ2-1; 8 nucleotides line up with TRBD2. In germline, CDR1 is LGHNA, CDR2 YNFKEQ. This CDR3 spans 16 amino acids. V trimming: 5 bases; J trimming: 4 bases; junction bases outside the gene matches: 10. CDR3 in DNA: TGTGCCAGCAGCTTAGAGGTGAGCGGGGGATACAATGAGCAGTTCTTC. Amino acid sequence: CASSLEVSGGYNEQFF.

The chain couples TRBV28 to TRBJ2-7; 9 positions match TRBD1. CDR3 size: 15 residues. The germline V gene has CDR1 MDHEN and CDR2 SYDVKM. V trimming: 4 bases; J trimming: 4 bases; junction bases outside the gene matches: 8. The CDR3: CASSSPGQGEYEQYF. The CDR3 nucleotides read TGTGCCAGCAGTTCCCCGGGACAGGGAGAGTACGAGCAGTACTTC.